The 29 T cell receptor beta chains in this list originate from one sample, sequenced in a study of T cells in localized non-small cell lung cancer (TCRdb year 2020). To prepare the library, the immunoSEQ multiplex PCR assay was applied. This immuneACCESS table, as held by TCRdb, lists in-frame sequences with V and J called but not all clones. Of the missing ones, under half trace to an unresolved V gene in checked studies; the others have no known cause. Within this sample are fewer than 60,000 clones, with approximately 82% of them counted one time only. The ten largest clonotypes hold about 20% of the sample. The sequencing here drew on peripheral blood, taken before any cancer treatment. Receptors originate from a female donor of 60 years or more with stage II squamous cell lung carcinoma.

The gene calls are TRBV7-9 and TRBJ1-4; no clear D gene. From germline, CDR1 is SEHNR and CDR2 FQNEAQ (reference sequence). The CDR3 sequence is 12 residues long. The V end was cut by 1 base, the J end by 8 bases, with 5 bases between. This CDR3 is CASSLGEEKLFF. The CDR3 DNA reads TGTGCCAGCAGCTTAGGGGAGGAAAAACTGTTTTTT.

V gene TRBV20-1 combines with J gene TRBJ1-3; D is unresolved. Per germline, CDR1 DFQATT and CDR2 SNEGSKA (reference sequence). Between the trimmed V and J ends, which lost 5 bases and 7 bases, there was a span of 9 bases. The CDR3 consists of 11 residues. CDR3 residues: CSARTPNTIYF. The DNA of the CDR3 is TGCAGTGCTCGAACCCCCAACACCATATATTTT.

V and J are TRBV19 and TRBJ1-3; 9 bases are a match to TRBD1. Losses at the gene ends were 6 bases for V and 6 bases for J; bases not matched to a gene: 6. Germline-derived CDR1 and CDR2 are LNHDA and SQIVND (reference sequence). There are 14 residues in the CDR3. The CDR3 spells CASRGQGTVNTIYF. For the CDR3, the DNA is TGTGCCAGTAGGGGACAGGGAACCGTAAACACCATATATTTT.

This chain joins TRBV9 and TRBJ1-6; 10 bases are shared with TRBD1. The V gene's germline CDR1 is SGDLS and CDR2 YYNGEE. The junction had 10 bases not matched to a gene; V was cut back by 0 bases and J by 10 bases. CDR3 length: 17 amino acids. The CDR3 is CASSVDSGTGDGSPLHF. CDR3 coding DNA: TGTGCCAGCAGCGTAGATAGCGGGACAGGGGACGGATCACCCCTCCACTTT.

The chain joins TRBV7-3 to TRBJ2-1, with TRBD1 identical over 12 bases. The V segment lost 1 base and the J segment 9 bases; nucleotides outside the gene matches: 4. Germline V gene data show CDR1 as SGHTA and CDR2 as FQGTGA. The CDR3 has 15 amino acids. As DNA, the CDR3 is TGTGCCAGCAGCTTAAGGGGGACAGGGGGCCGTGAGCAGTTCTTC. Translated, it gives CASSLRGTGGREQFF.

This chain joins TRBV11-2 and TRBJ2-3; the match to TRBD2 covers 8 bases. Trimming took 1 base from V and 2 from J; bases not matched to a gene: 5. This CDR3 spans 16 amino acids. Per the germline V gene, CDR1 is SGHAT and CDR2 is FQNNGV. The CDR3 loop is CASSLGGGRDTDTQYF. The CDR3 DNA follows: TGTGCCAGCAGCTTAGGCGGGGGGCGTGACACAGATACGCAGTATTTT.

The gene calls are TRBV6-5 and TRBJ2-5; 7 bases fit TRBD1. Germline lookup yields CDR1 MNHEY and CDR2 SVGAGI. The CDR3 length is 14 residues. V shed 5 bases and J 1 base; nucleotides not matched to a gene: 4. CDR3 sequence (DNA): TGTGCCAGCAGTAAACAGGGGACCCAAGAGACCCAGTACTTC. The encoded protein is CASSKQGTQETQYF.

The rearrangement uses TRBV5-4 and TRBJ2-2; D may be TRBD1 or TRBD2 (5 bases each). This CDR3 is built from 15 residues. Germline CDR1 reads SGHNT; CDR2 reads YYREEE (reference sequence). Trimming cost V 2 bases and J 2 bases, with 10 bases left between them. The CDR3 DNA sequence: TGTGCCAGCAGCTTAAAGAGGGACAACACCGGGGAGCTGTTTTTT. It codes for CASSLKRDNTGELFF.

This clone has just one count. The chain carries TRBV7-6 and TRBJ2-7, with 10 positions matching TRBD1. V lost 1 base to trimming and J lost 2 bases; unmatched junction nucleotides: 8. CDR3 length equals 17 residues. Germline V CDR1 and CDR2: SGHVS, FNYEAQ. CDR3 coding DNA: TGTGCCAGCAGCTTAGGGCCGCTGGGACAGGGGCCCTACGAGCAGTACTTC. Protein sequence: CASSLGPLGQGPYEQYF.

The J gene is TRBJ1-1, the V gene TRBV7-3; the D is unclear. Looked up from germline, CDR1 is SGHTA and CDR2 is FQGTGA. The ends were cut back, 0 bases at V and 4 bases at J, with 12 bases in the middle. The CDR3 consists of 15 residues. The DNA of the CDR3 is TGTGCCAGCAGCTTAACCGGACTAGAGGGCACTGAAGCTTTCTTT. Encoded protein: CASSLTGLEGTEAFF.

This clone was observed a single time. This chain joins TRBV27 and TRBJ2-1, with D unresolved. Trimming stripped 4 bases from V and 8 bases from J, with 15 bases between. The CDR3 covers 14 residues. Looked up from germline, CDR1 is MNHEY and CDR2 is SMNVEV (reference sequence). In DNA, the CDR3 is TGTGCCAGCAGTTCCCTCCAGGTTGGGGATGAGCAGTTCTTC. As protein: CASSSLQVGDEQFF.

The rearrangement uses TRBV5-1 and TRBJ1-2; tentatively, D is TRBD1 (5 bases). This CDR3 spans 16 amino acids. The V end was cut by 0 bases, the J end by 4 bases, with 16 bases between. The germline gives CDR1 SGHRS, CDR2 YFSETQ. CDR3: CASSLGGNSGIYGYTF. The CDR3 region has the DNA TGCGCCAGCAGCTTGGGGGGAAATTCAGGGATCTATGGCTACACCTTC.

The CDR3 loop is CASKDRDNSPLHF. CDR3 nucleotide sequence: TGTGCCAGTAAAGACAGAGATAATTCACCCCTCCACTTT. This chain connects TRBV19 to TRBJ1-6, with D perhaps matching TRBD1 (5 bases). In germline, CDR1 is LNHDA, CDR2 SQIVND (reference sequence). The CDR3 has 13 amino acids. The V and J ends lost 7 bases and 5 bases respectively, with 9 bases between them. The variable domain in full, with the rest retrieved from reference TRBV19 and TRBJ1-6, is DGGITQSPKYLFRKEGQNVTLSCEQNLNHDAMYWYRQDPGQGLRLIYYSQIVNDFQKGDIAEGYSVSREKKESFPLTVTSAQKNPTAFYLCASKDRDNSPLHFGNGTRLTVT.

Comment on this clone: This clone may be a read error of a much larger clone one base away. The CDR3 spells CASSLAGSYEQYF. The CDR3 coding sequence is TGCGCCAGCAGCTTGGCCGGGTCCTACGAGCAGTACTTC. This chain joins TRBV5-1 and TRBJ2-5; D is undetermined. The J call may be mistaken, given a closer DNA end match to TRBJ2-7. CDR3 length: 13 amino acids. The germline V gene encodes CDR1 SGHRS and CDR2 YFSETQ.

The genes are TRBV5-6 and TRBJ1-4; 7 nucleotides match TRBD1. V shed 4 bases, J shed 2 bases, and the junction held 11 bases outside the gene matches. This CDR3 has 17 amino acids. Germline V gene data show CDR1 as SGHDT and CDR2 as YYEEEE. The CDR3 region has the DNA TGTGCCAGCAGCCTTTCTCCAGGGGGTAGGACTAATGAAAAACTGTTTTTT. The encoded protein is CASSLSPGGRTNEKLFF.

The genes are TRBV7-8 and TRBJ1-5; perhaps TRBD1 as D (6 bases). The V and J ends lost 5 bases and 6 bases respectively, with 17 bases between them. The CDR3 has 15 amino acids. From germline, CDR1 is SGHVS and CDR2 FQNEAQ. CDR3 bases: TGTGCCAGCAGCGTTAACAGGGCCGTCGGTCAGCCCCAGCATTTT. As protein: CASSVNRAVGQPQHF. Drawing the rest from reference TRBV7-8 and TRBJ1-5, the complete variable domain is GAGVSQSPRYKVAKRGQDVALRCDPISGHVSLFWYQQALGQGPEFLTYFQNEAQLDKSGLPSDRFFAERPEGSVSTLKIQRTQQEDSAVYLCASSVNRAVGQPQHFGDGTRLSIL.

The rearrangement uses TRBV6-6 and TRBJ1-1; D not resolved. The CDR3 totals 11 residues. The ends were cut back, 2 bases at V and 10 bases at J, with 8 bases in the middle. Germline V gene data show CDR1 as MNHNY and CDR2 as SVGAGI (reference sequence). The CDR3 coding sequence is TGTGCCAGCAGTTACCTTGGTTCAGCTTTCTTT. Its protein product is CASSYLGSAFF.

The CDR3 is CASSPEGNYGYTF. CDR3 nucleotides: TGCGCCAGCAGCCCGGAAGGGAACTATGGCTACACCTTC. The chain has TRBV5-1 and TRBJ1-2; D is unresolved. Germline V gene data show CDR1 as SGHRS and CDR2 as YFSETQ. This CDR3 comprises 13 residues. V lost 4 bases and J 2 bases, leaving 9 bases between the germline ends.

The V gene is TRBV11-3, the J gene TRBJ2-5; 9 bases line up with TRBD1. CDR1 and CDR2 from the germline V gene are SGHNT and YENEEA. V shed 4 bases and J 2 bases; nucleotides not matched to a gene: 5. The CDR3 totals 15 residues. In nucleotides, the CDR3 is TGTGCCAGCAGCTCGGACAGGGGAAGACAAGAGACCCAGTACTTC. Encoded protein: CASSSDRGRQETQYF.

This chain connects TRBV6-5 to TRBJ2-3; weak D call: TRBD1 (6 bases). The germline gives CDR1 MNHEY, CDR2 SVGAGI. CDR3 size: 14 residues. The germline V and J ends were trimmed by 6 bases and 5 bases, with 15 bases remaining between them. The CDR3 loop is CASSWTAGRDTQYF. In DNA form, the CDR3 reads TGTGCCAGCAGCTGGACAGCCGGTAGAGATACGCAGTATTTT.

This sequence joins TRBV6-6 and TRBJ1-1, with D maybe TRBD1 (6 bases). Between the trimmed V and J ends, which lost 0 bases and 1 base, there was a span of 12 bases. Germline V lookup: CDR1 MNHNY, CDR2 SVGAGI (reference sequence). The CDR3 has 16 residues. The DNA for the CDR3 is TGTGCCAGCAGTTACTCGACCGGGGGCTGGAACACTGAAGCTTTCTTT. Its translation is CASSYSTGGWNTEAFF.

The chain combines TRBV5-4 with TRBJ2-1; TRBD2 agrees at 11 bases. This CDR3 spans 16 amino acids. V shed 0 bases and J 7 bases; nucleotides not matched to a gene: 6. Germline CDR1 SGHNT, CDR2 YYREEE (reference sequence). This CDR3 reads CASSLELAGGHNEQFF. The CDR3 region has the DNA TGTGCCAGCAGCTTGGAGCTAGCGGGGGGTCATAATGAGCAGTTCTTC.

This clone was found a few times. This rearrangement joins TRBV7-2 to TRBJ1-2; 7 nucleotides agree with TRBD1. Per the germline V gene, CDR1 is SGHTA and CDR2 is FQGNSA. The CDR3 is made up of 14 amino acids. Unmatched junction bases numbered 5, after V lost 2 bases and J lost 5 bases. The CDR3 nucleotides read TGTGCCAGCAGCTTAACAGGGGCGGGTTATGGCTACACCTTC. Amino acid sequence: CASSLTGAGYGYTF.

This clone was counted only a few times. This chain links TRBV7-2 with TRBJ2-4, with D unresolved. V shed 3 bases and J shed 1 base, with 7 bases lying between them. The CDR3 runs to 14 residues. Per the germline V gene, CDR1 is SGHTA and CDR2 is FQGNSA. CDR3 protein: CASSLNWAKNIQYF. DNA of the CDR3: TGTGCCAGCAGCTTGAATTGGGCCAAAAACATTCAGTACTTC.

The chain links TRBV19 to TRBJ1-6; D uncertain. The ends were cut back, 8 bases at V and 4 bases at J, with 6 bases in the middle. Germline CDR1 is LNHDA and CDR2 is SQIVND (reference sequence). The CDR3 loop spans 12 amino acids. DNA of the CDR3: TGTGCCAGTGAATCGTATAATTCACCCCTCCACTTT. Amino acids: CASESYNSPLHF.

This clone was found a few times. The J gene is TRBJ2-5, the V gene TRBV7-2; D is unclear. Per germline, CDR1 SGHTA and CDR2 FQGNSA. The CDR3 loop spans 10 amino acids. V lost 8 bases and J lost 2, with 3 bases in between. The CDR3 here is CASSQETQYF. Written as DNA, the CDR3 is TGTGCCAGCTCGCAAGAGACCCAGTACTTC.

V is TRBV30 and J is TRBJ1-5; the match to TRBD1 covers 7 bases. The CDR3 is 18 residues long. V shed 0 bases and J 4 bases; nucleotides not matched to a gene: 15. Germline V CDR1 and CDR2: GTSNPN, SVGIG (reference sequence). DNA for the CDR3: TGTGCCTGGAGTGTACGGGCGCCGGGACAGCTCCAGAATCAGCCCCAGCATTTT. Its translation: CAWSVRAPGQLQNQPQHF.

The V and J genes are TRBV2 and TRBJ1-6; TRBD1 matches at 7 bases. Germline CDR1 reads SNHLY; CDR2 reads FYNNEI. The CDR3 extends over 15 amino acids. With V trimmed by 7 bases and J by 4 bases, 7 bases remained unmatched. In nucleotides, the CDR3 is TGTGCCAGCATTGGACAGGCGCTATATAATTCACCCCTCCACTTT. Residues: CASIGQALYNSPLHF.

The gene calls are TRBV5-1 and TRBJ2-3; the D gene could be TRBD1 or TRBD2 (6 bases each). V lost 0 bases and J lost 1, with 9 bases in between. This CDR3 region has 15 residues. CDR1 is SGHRS, CDR2 YFSETQ, per germline. CDR3 sequence: CASSLGGGRTDTQYF. CDR3 nucleotides: TGCGCCAGCAGCTTGGGAGGGGGGCGCACAGATACGCAGTATTTT. The full variable domain, rest sourced from reference TRBV5-1 and TRBJ2-3, is KAGVTQTPRYLIKTRGQQVTLSCSPISGHRSVSWYQQTPGQGLQFLFEYFSETQRNKGNFPGRFSGRQFSNSRSEMNVSTLELGDSALYLCASSLGGGRTDTQYFGPGTRLTVL.